The 31 T cell receptor beta chains below were found in one sample sequenced in a study of cytomegalovirus exposure and HLA in healthy donors. The PCR was carried out with 60 Vbeta primers and 13 Jbeta primers. Clones were read by immunoSEQ multiplex PCR, and TCRdb kept only the in-frame ones, dropping some. This table holds about 150,000 clones, about 64% found once. Sequenced material: PBMCs. The receptors shown here come from a woman between 40 and 50 years old in good health and CMV-seronegative.

V is TRBV28 and J is TRBJ1-3; D ambiguous. The CDR3 sequence is 16 residues long. Trimming cost V 5 bases and J 0 bases, with 14 bases left between them. Germline CDR1 is MDHEN and CDR2 is SYDVKM. The CDR3 nucleotides read TGTGCCAGCAGTCTGACCGCGGAAAGCTCTGGAAACACCATATATTTT. This sequence encodes CASSLTAESSGNTIYF.

In this sample, this clone turned up a few times. The chain couples TRBV30 to TRBJ2-5; TRBD2 matches 7 bases. CDR3 length: 15 amino acids. Trimming took 3 bases from V and 2 from J; bases not matched to a gene: 9. CDR1 is GTSNPN, CDR2 SVGIG, per germline (reference sequence). The CDR3 region has the DNA TGTGCCTGGAGATCCTTAGGAGCGGGGCAAGAGACCCAGTACTTC. It yields the protein CAWRSLGAGQETQYF.

The V gene is TRBV12-2, the J gene TRBJ1-5; the D segment call TRBD1 is taken from the table without a DNA check. TRBV12-2 is a pseudogene. This CDR3 spans 15 amino acids. This chain's CDR3 is CASRLAGDSNQPQHF. CDR3 DNA sequence: TGTGCAAGTCGCTTAGCAGGGGATAGCAATCAGCCCCAGCATTTT.

The V call is TRBV7-3, the J call TRBJ2-5; TRBD1 matches at 10 bases. This CDR3 region has 16 residues. The ends lost 5 bases at V and 6 bases at J; junction bases unmatched: 12. Per germline, CDR1 SGHTA and CDR2 FQGTGA. CDR3 protein: CASSLGPRDRGQTQYF. The CDR3, as DNA: TGTGCCAGCAGCCTAGGTCCCCGGGACAGGGGTCAGACCCAGTACTTC.

This clone appeared once. The rearrangement links TRBV27 to TRBJ2-5; D perhaps matches TRBD1 (5 bases). From germline, CDR1 is MNHEY and CDR2 SMNVEV (reference sequence). Trimming shortened V by 3 bases and J by 4 bases, and 12 bases separated the two germline ends. This CDR3 has 14 amino acids. CDR3 sequence reads: CASSFGQGGETQYF. DNA of the CDR3: TGTGCCAGCAGTTTCGGGCAGGGCGGAGAGACCCAGTACTTC.

This chain links TRBV4-1 with TRBJ2-5; 9 positions agree with TRBD2. CDR3 length: 16 residues. Germline CDR1 is MGHRA and CDR2 is YSYEKL. The J segment lost 5 bases and the V segment lost 1 base, leaving 8 bases of the junction unmatched. CDR3 in amino acids: CASSQGLSGGRETQYF. CDR3 nucleotides: TGCGCCAGCAGCCAAGGACTCAGCGGGGGGCGGGAGACCCAGTACTTC.

The rearrangement links TRBV10-3 to TRBJ1-2, with 7 bases identical to TRBD1. CDR1 and CDR2 (germline): ENHRY, SYGVKD. CDR3 length: 13 amino acids. With V trimmed by 0 bases and J by 7 bases, 2 bases remained unmatched. CDR3 coding DNA: TGTGCCATCAGTGAGTCGACAGGGTTTGGCTACACCTTC. It specifies CAISESTGFGYTF.

This clone was observed a few times. The chain recombines TRBV7-2 with TRBJ2-2; unclear D gene. Germline V gene data show CDR1 as SGHTA and CDR2 as FQGNSA. The CDR3 covers 15 residues. Trimming removed 1 base from V and 4 bases from J, with 10 bases in between. The CDR3: CASSLGRSSTGELFF. The CDR3 DNA reads as TGTGCCAGCAGCTTAGGGCGGTCCTCCACCGGGGAGCTGTTTTTT.

This clone occurred a few times. The chain recombines TRBV28 with TRBJ2-3, with D possibly being TRBD2 (6 bases). This CDR3 spans 13 amino acids. CDR1 is MDHEN and CDR2 is SYDVKM in the germline V gene. Trimming took 8 bases from V and 4 from J, leaving 13 bases between them. CDR3 nucleotide sequence: TGTGCCAGCTTCAACTGGGGGGCAGATACGCAGTATTTT. This gives the protein CASFNWGADTQYF.

The V gene is TRBV10-1, the J gene TRBJ2-3, with 13 bases that match TRBD2. This CDR3 is 16 amino acids long. After removal of 4 bases from V and 6 bases from J, the junction contained 7 bases not matched to a gene. CDR1 is WNHNN, CDR2 SYGVQD, per germline (reference sequence). The CDR3 DNA sequence: TGCGCCAGCAGTGGGGGGACTAGCGGGGTGTACGATACGCAGTATTTT. It is translated as CASSGGTSGVYDTQYF.

This clone was recorded only once. This chain joins TRBV5-4 and TRBJ1-2; the D gene is possibly TRBD1 (6 bases). V dropped 7 bases and J dropped 1 base, with 14 bases sitting between them. This CDR3 is 14 amino acids long. CDR1 is SGHNT, CDR2 YYREEE, per germline (reference sequence). In nucleotides, the CDR3 is TGTGCCAGCCTCAAGGCAGGGGTTAACTATGGCTACACCTTC. This gives the protein CASLKAGVNYGYTF.

J is TRBJ1-4 and V is TRBV5-4; a possible D gene is TRBD1 (5 bases). Trimming removed 0 bases at V and 5 bases at J, with 11 bases between. This CDR3 has 15 amino acids. The germline gives CDR1 SGHNT, CDR2 YYREEE (reference sequence). CDR3 DNA: TGTGCCAGCAGCTTGGACGGGGGGGTGAATGAAAAACTGTTTTTT. Encoded protein: CASSLDGGVNEKLFF.

This clone was observed a single time. The chain is built from TRBV9 and TRBJ2-5, with 13 bases fitting TRBD2. This CDR3 spans 18 amino acids. Trimming cost V 0 bases and J 0 bases; bases outside gene matches: 5. Germline V CDR1 and CDR2: SGDLS, YYNGEE. Written as DNA, the CDR3 is TGTGCCAGCAGCGTAGAGGGACTAGCGGGGCGGTACCAAGAGACCCAGTACTTC. The encoded protein is CASSVEGLAGRYQETQYF.

This clone was detected only once. The chain has TRBV2 and TRBJ2-5; TRBD2 aligns across 7 bases. V gave up 4 bases and J gave up 5 bases; unmatched junction bases: 13. The V gene's germline CDR1 is SNHLY and CDR2 FYNNEI. This CDR3 region has 16 residues. This CDR3 reads CASSGYGTMPLETQYF. The CDR3 DNA reads as TGTGCCAGCAGTGGGTACGGGACTATGCCCTTGGAGACCCAGTACTTC. The full variable domain, in which reference TRBV2 and TRBJ2-5 provide the parts outside the CDR3, is EPEVTQTPSHQVTQMGQEVILRCVPISNHLYFYWYRQILGQKVEFLVSFYNNEISEKSEIFDDQFSVERPDGSNFTLKIRSTKLEDSAMYFCASSGYGTMPLETQYFGPGTRLLVL.

The rearrangement joins TRBV11-1 to TRBJ1-4, with D possibly being TRBD1 (6 bases). V was pared by 5 bases and J by 5 bases, with 12 bases between. The CDR3 spans 14 residues. Germline V gene data show CDR1 as SGHAT and CDR2 as FQDESV (reference sequence). CDR3 amino acids: CASSEGQRNEKLFF. The CDR3 DNA reads TGTGCCAGCAGCGAAGGACAGAGGAATGAAAAACTGTTTTTT.

The chain combines TRBV7-7 with TRBJ2-1, with D tentatively TRBD2 (5 bases). CDR3 length equals 13 residues. The germline V and J ends were trimmed by 1 base and 9 bases, with 10 bases remaining between them. Per the germline V gene, CDR1 is SSHAT and CDR2 is FNYEAQ (reference sequence). DNA for the CDR3: TGTGCCAGCAGCTTAGATACCCGGGGTGAGCAGTTCTTC. This gives the protein CASSLDTRGEQFF. The full variable domain, with the rest looked up from reference TRBV7-7 and TRBJ2-1, is GAGVSQSPRYKVTKRGQDVTLRCDPISSHATLYWYQQALGQGPEFLTYFNYEAQPDKSGLPSDRFSAERPEGSISTLTIQRTEQRDSAMYRCASSLDTRGEQFFGPGTRLTVL.

V is TRBV10-3 and J is TRBJ2-1, with D uncertain. The CDR3 totals 15 residues. Germline CDR1 ENHRY, CDR2 SYGVKD. V was pared by 0 bases and J by 0 bases, with 6 bases between. DNA for the CDR3: TGTGCCATCAGTGAGTCGACAAGCTCCTACAATGAGCAGTTCTTC. Amino acids: CAISESTSSYNEQFF.

The V and J genes are TRBV5-4 and TRBJ2-5; TRBD1 agrees at 7 bases. The germline CDR1 and CDR2 sequences are SGHNT and YYREEE (reference sequence). The CDR3 totals 16 residues. The V segment lost 5 bases and the J segment 2 bases; nucleotides outside the gene matches: 12. CDR3 loop: CASSFTPGQPQETQYF. For the CDR3, the DNA is TGTGCCAGCAGTTTCACTCCGGGACAGCCTCAAGAGACCCAGTACTTC.

J is TRBJ1-1 and V is TRBV7-2; weak D call: TRBD1 (5 bases). The CDR3 length is 13 residues. V was clipped by 7 bases and J by 5 bases, with 14 bases between them. Germline V gene data show CDR1 as SGHTA and CDR2 as FQGNSA. The CDR3 DNA reads TGTGCCAGCATCAAGCAGGGTTGGACTGAAGCTTTCTTT. It translates to CASIKQGWTEAFF.

The rearrangement links TRBV6-1 to TRBJ1-2; 7 bases are a match to TRBD1. Germline CDR1 and CDR2: MNHNS and SASEGT. CDR3 size: 13 residues. With 8 bases clipped from V and 0 bases from J, the junction kept 3 bases outside the gene matches. The DNA for the CDR3 is TGTGCCAGCGCAACAGGGGCTAACTATGGCTACACCTTC. Translation gives CASATGANYGYTF.

This clone was observed a few times. The V and J genes are TRBV10-3 and TRBJ2-3, with TRBD2 identical over 12 bases. From germline, CDR1 is ENHRY and CDR2 SYGVKD. This CDR3 has 13 residues. V gave up 9 bases and J gave up 6 bases; unmatched junction bases: 4. The CDR3 sequence: CAIRTSGTDTQYF. DNA for the CDR3: TGTGCCATACGGACTAGCGGGACGGATACGCAGTATTTT.

This clone was seen only a few times. The rearrangement joins TRBV19 to TRBJ1-1, with D perhaps TRBD1 (5 bases). Germline lookup yields CDR1 LNHDA and CDR2 SQIVND (reference sequence). V was trimmed by 0 bases and J by 0 bases, leaving 11 bases between them. This CDR3 contains 16 residues. The CDR3 DNA reads as TGTGCCAGTAGTATAGACCCCGACAGTCTGAACACTGAAGCTTTCTTT. This encodes CASSIDPDSLNTEAFF.

This sequence joins TRBV5-1 and TRBJ1-4; TRBD1 is a possible D gene (5 bases). CDR3 length equals 15 residues. Germline V lookup: CDR1 SGHRS, CDR2 YFSETQ. Trimming took 5 bases from V and 8 from J, leaving 19 bases between them. CDR3 in amino acids: CASRAGPGTVEKLFF. The CDR3 DNA reads as TGCGCCAGCAGAGCAGGGCCTGGGACTGTCGAAAAACTGTTTTTT.

This rearrangement joins TRBV7-8 to TRBJ1-1; no reliable D call. The V end lost 5 bases, the J end lost 1 base, and 11 bases lay between the germline ends. Germline V gene data show CDR1 as SGHVS and CDR2 as FQNEAQ. The CDR3 extends over 14 amino acids. The CDR3 sequence: CASSAGRGNTEAFF. DNA of the CDR3: TGTGCCAGCAGCGCTGGACGGGGGAACACTGAAGCTTTCTTT.

J is TRBJ1-2 and V is TRBV6-4; 9 positions agree with TRBD1. The CDR3 spans 15 residues. Trimming took 2 bases from V and 4 from J; bases not matched to a gene: 5. Germline-derived CDR1 and CDR2 are MRHNA and SNTAGT. The CDR3 spells CASSDTGTGTYGYTF. In DNA, the CDR3 is TGTGCCAGCAGTGACACCGGGACAGGGACCTATGGCTACACCTTC.

The chain uses TRBV28 and TRBJ2-4; the match to TRBD2 covers 12 bases. The CDR3 consists of 19 residues. V lost 4 bases and J lost 1; bases outside the gene matches: 11. Germline lookup yields CDR1 MDHEN and CDR2 SYDVKM. This CDR3 is CASSSMWASGGVAKNIQYF. The CDR3 bases are TGTGCCAGCAGTTCGATGTGGGCTAGCGGGGGGGTTGCCAAAAACATTCAGTACTTC.

This clone came up a few times. The V gene is TRBV6-4, the J gene TRBJ1-5; 7 nucleotides line up with TRBD1. The V gene's germline CDR1 is MRHNA and CDR2 SNTAGT. V lost 9 bases, J lost 6 bases, and 8 bases stayed unmatched. The CDR3 consists of 13 residues. CDR3 loop: CASGTEEGQPQHF. The CDR3 nucleotides are TGTGCCAGTGGGACAGAAGAGGGTCAGCCCCAGCATTTT.

This sequence joins TRBV7-3 and TRBJ2-2; 8 bases agree with TRBD2. From germline, CDR1 is SGHTA and CDR2 FQGTGA. Trimming cost V 3 bases and J 7 bases; bases outside gene matches: 7. The CDR3 extends over 15 amino acids. CDR3 bases: TGTGCCAGCAGCTTGGGAGTAGCGGGGAACGGGGAGCTGTTTTTT. This translates into CASSLGVAGNGELFF.

This clone was recorded a few times. This CDR3 is CASTAVYSNQPQHF. The CDR3 DNA follows: TGTGCCAGCACGGCGGTGTATAGCAATCAGCCCCAGCATTTT. The J gene is TRBJ1-5, the V gene TRBV2; D uncertain. Germline V lookup: CDR1 SNHLY, CDR2 FYNNEI. V was pared by 7 bases and J by 0 bases, with 10 bases between. The length of the CDR3 is 14 residues.

The chain combines TRBV5-4 with TRBJ1-1; 10 bases map to TRBD1. The CDR3 spans 17 residues. The V gene's germline CDR1 is SGHNT and CDR2 YYREEE (reference sequence). The V segment lost 3 bases and the J segment 3 bases; nucleotides outside the gene matches: 11. Here the CDR3 DNA reads TGTGCCAGCAGCTATACCGGGACAGGGGCGAGTTACACTGAAGCTTTCTTT. Protein: CASSYTGTGASYTEAFF.

The sample holds a few counts of this clone. The V and J genes are TRBV11-2 and TRBJ1-2, with D unresolved. The ends were cut back, 5 bases at V and 4 bases at J, with 8 bases in the middle. The CDR3 consists of 12 residues. Germline V gene data show CDR1 as SGHAT and CDR2 as FQNNGV. The CDR3 loop reads CASSLSPYGYTF. The CDR3, as DNA: TGTGCCAGCAGCCTATCCCCCTATGGCTACACCTTC.